Each of the 25 T cell receptor beta chains below was sequenced from the same sample in a study of T-cell memory formation after mild COVID-19. TCRdb processed the 5' RACE reads anew with MiXCR; each CDR3 protein has one entry. The repertoire consists of about 210,000 distinct CDR3 sequences, with around 30% occurring once and the leading ten covering 11%. The specimen was PBMCs or a T cell subset sorted from them (not recorded which). These TCRs come from an adult woman who had mild COVID-19 (a few samples of this study predate the infection). Cell type and time point are not known.

This clonotype has just one count. This chain links TRBV5-1 with TRBJ2-2; TRBD1 matches at 7 bases. CDR1 is SGHRS and CDR2 is YFSETQ in the germline V gene. The V segment lost 7 bases and the J segment 2 bases; nucleotides outside the gene matches: 5. The CDR3 has 14 amino acids. The CDR3 DNA reads TGCGCCAGCGGGACAGTCCTAAACACCGGGGAGCTGTTTTTT. Protein sequence: CASGTVLNTGELFF.

V is TRBV7-9 and J is TRBJ1-1, with D maybe TRBD1 (6 bases). This CDR3 has 14 residues. Germline-derived CDR1 and CDR2 are SEHNR and FQNEAQ (reference sequence). Trimming shortened V by 4 bases and J by 4 bases, and 13 bases separated the two germline ends. The CDR3 region has the DNA TGTGCCAGCAGCTCAGGGGTCCTGAGCACTGAAGCTTTCTTT. Protein: CASSSGVLSTEAFF.

This clonotype was found many times. This chain uses TRBV3-1 with TRBJ2-7; the match to TRBD1 covers 7 bases. Trimming took 0 bases from V and 5 from J; bases not matched to a gene: 1. Germline CDR1 LGHDT, CDR2 YNNKEL (reference sequence). This CDR3 is built from 13 residues. CDR3 loop: CASSQDDRDEQYF. The CDR3 nucleotides read TGTGCCAGCAGCCAAGATGACAGGGACGAGCAGTACTTC.

The chain carries TRBV2 and TRBJ2-1; D is undetermined. V was pared by 1 base and J by 5 bases, with 9 bases between. The germline V gene has CDR1 SNHLY and CDR2 FYNNEI. This CDR3 has 14 residues. The CDR3 loop is CASSEGRINNEQFF. The CDR3 nucleotides read TGTGCCAGCAGTGAAGGACGGATAAACAATGAGCAGTTCTTC.

V is TRBV4-1 and J is TRBJ2-7; 7 bases line up with TRBD2. The V and J ends lost 0 bases and 0 bases, in that order; junction bases with no gene match: 2. This CDR3 comprises 15 residues. The germline V gene encodes CDR1 MGHRA and CDR2 YSYEKL. CDR3 sequence: CASSQEQRGSYEQYF. DNA for the CDR3: TGCGCCAGCAGCCAAGAGCAGCGGGGCTCCTACGAGCAGTACTTC.

The CDR3 spells CASSQDLAGVTTETQYF. CDR3 in DNA: TGCGCCAGCAGCCAAGACCTAGCGGGGGTGACCACAGAGACCCAGTACTTC. The chain uses TRBV4-1 and TRBJ2-5; 10 positions agree with TRBD2. Per the germline V gene, CDR1 is MGHRA and CDR2 is YSYEKL. The CDR3 covers 17 residues. The ends lost 0 bases at V and 4 bases at J; junction bases unmatched: 8.

This clonotype was observed a handful of times. The rearrangement links TRBV18 to TRBJ2-3, with D perhaps matching TRBD1 or TRBD2 (5 bases each). This CDR3 has 17 amino acids. Germline V lookup: CDR1 KGHSH, CDR2 LQKENI. Trimming cost V 0 bases and J 6 bases, with 19 bases left between them. The CDR3 sequence is CASSPPGMTGRADTQYF. CDR3 nucleotide sequence: TGTGCCAGCTCACCACCCGGTATGACGGGGCGCGCGGATACGCAGTATTTT.

V is TRBV5-6 and J is TRBJ2-3; 7 bases align to TRBD2. This CDR3 is 16 amino acids long. The V gene's germline CDR1 is SGHDT and CDR2 YYEEEE. The J segment lost 2 bases and the V segment lost 1 base, leaving 7 bases of the junction unmatched. This chain's CDR3 is CASSLYKRGLTDTQYF. In DNA, the CDR3 is TGTGCCAGCAGCTTGTATAAGCGGGGACTCACAGATACGCAGTATTTT.

This clonotype turned up a few times. The CDR3 nucleotides are TGCAGTGCTAGAGATCAGAAGCGACCTTACAATGAGCAGTTCTTC. Amino acids: CSARDQKRPYNEQFF. This chain connects TRBV20-1 to TRBJ2-1; D unresolved. This CDR3 has 15 amino acids. Trimming cost V 0 bases and J 4 bases, with 13 bases left between them. CDR1 is DFQATT and CDR2 is SNEGSKA in the germline V gene (reference sequence).

This clonotype has a handful of counts. This chain uses TRBV20-1 with TRBJ2-3, with TRBD2 matching 10 bases. Trimming cost V 6 bases and J 3 bases; bases outside gene matches: 12. The CDR3 has 16 amino acids. The germline V gene has CDR1 DFQATT and CDR2 SNEGSKA (reference sequence). The CDR3, as DNA: TGCAGTGCATTGCCGCTAGCGGGGGCTAAGACAGATACGCAGTATTTT. Encoded protein: CSALPLAGAKTDTQYF.

The chain carries TRBV20-1 and TRBJ2-7; 10 bases are a match to TRBD2. The V and J ends lost 0 bases and 2 bases, in that order; junction bases with no gene match: 10. CDR1 DFQATT and CDR2 SNEGSKA come from the germline V gene (reference sequence). CDR3 length: 17 residues. In DNA, the CDR3 is TGCAGTGCTAGAGAGGTCGTTAGCGGGAGGAATACCTACGAGCAGTACTTC. Protein: CSAREVVSGRNTYEQYF.

The V call is TRBV10-3, the J call TRBJ2-7, with TRBD2 matching 9 bases. CDR1 and CDR2 (germline): ENHRY, SYGVKD. The CDR3 spans 15 residues. Trimming at V came to 4 bases and at J to 0 bases, leaving 4 bases not matched to a gene. The CDR3 DNA is TGTGCCATCAGTGGTAGCGGGGGACCCTCCTACGAGCAGTACTTC. Residues: CAISGSGGPSYEQYF.

This clonotype showed up just a few times. This chain connects TRBV30 to TRBJ2-5; the D call may be TRBD1 or TRBD2 (5 bases each). Germline CDR1 is GTSNPN and CDR2 is SVGIG (reference sequence). The CDR3 totals 13 residues. V was pared by 8 bases and J by 2 bases, with 15 bases between. The CDR3 loop reads CAKSRDLQETQYF. The CDR3 nucleotides read TGTGCCAAGAGCCGGGACCTACAAGAGACCCAGTACTTC. The full variable domain, its missing parts supplied by reference TRBV30 and TRBJ2-5, is SQTIHQWPATLVQPVGSPLSLECTVEGTSNPNLYWYRQAAGRGLQLLFYSVGIGQISSEVPQNLSASRPQDRQFILSSKKLLLSDSGFYLCAKSRDLQETQYFGPGTRLLVL.

This clonotype came up a few times. This sequence joins TRBV30 and TRBJ2-1; 9 bases map to TRBD2. This CDR3 is 15 amino acids long. The germline gives CDR1 GTSNPN, CDR2 SVGIG (reference sequence). Unmatched junction bases numbered 9, after V lost 3 bases and J lost 6 bases. Here the CDR3 DNA reads TGTGCCTGGAGCCTACAAGGACTAGCGATCAATGAGCAGTTCTTC. It is translated as CAWSLQGLAINEQFF. Full variable domain (outside the CDR3, taken from reference TRBV30 and TRBJ2-1): SQTIHQWPATLVQPVGSPLSLECTVEGTSNPNLYWYRQAAGRGLQLLFYSVGIGQISSEVPQNLSASRPQDRQFILSSKKLLLSDSGFYLCAWSLQGLAINEQFFGPGTRLTVL.

The chain carries TRBV11-2 and TRBJ1-2; D unclear. Germline-derived CDR1 and CDR2 are SGHAT and FQNNGV. The CDR3 runs 12 residues. V was shortened by 5 bases and J by 8 bases, with 12 bases between the two germline ends. The CDR3 sequence: CASSTYWGGYTF. The DNA for the CDR3 is TGTGCCAGCAGCACATACTGGGGAGGCTACACCTTC.

Many counts were recorded for this clonotype. The chain combines TRBV7-9 with TRBJ2-7; D gene ambiguous. CDR1 and CDR2 (germline): SEHNR, FQNEAQ (reference sequence). CDR3 length: 13 residues. Trimming shortened V by 2 bases and J by 7 bases, and 12 bases separated the two germline ends. CDR3 nucleotides: TGTGCCAGCAGCTTATCGGCGGATTATGAGCAGTACTTC. Translation: CASSLSADYEQYF.

V is TRBV29-1 and J is TRBJ2-3, with 9 bases identical to TRBD2. The length of the CDR3 is 13 residues. V lost 6 bases and J lost 2; bases outside the gene matches: 3. CDR1 and CDR2 (germline): SQVTM, ANQGSEA. CDR3 residues: CSVRGGATDTQYF. The CDR3 DNA is TGCAGCGTCCGCGGGGGGGCCACAGATACGCAGTATTTT.

The chain employs TRBV24-1 and TRBJ2-2, with D uncertain. This CDR3 has 11 residues. Trimming took 4 bases from V and 8 from J, leaving 4 bases between them. Germline CDR1 and CDR2: KGHDR and SFDVKD. The CDR3 is CATSELGELFF. The DNA of the CDR3 is TGTGCCACCAGTGAATTGGGGGAGCTGTTTTTT.

This clonotype was detected only a few times. This chain links TRBV4-2 with TRBJ1-1; D is uncertain. Germline V gene sequence: CDR1 LGHNA, CDR2 YNFKEQ. Trimming cost V 0 bases and J 2 bases, with 10 bases left between them. This CDR3 has 15 residues. DNA for the CDR3: TGTGCCAGCAGCCAAGATCCGGGGAGTAACACTGAAGCTTTCTTT. This sequence encodes CASSQDPGSNTEAFF.

The rearrangement uses TRBV7-9 and TRBJ1-1; D is possibly TRBD1 (5 bases). V lost 2 bases and J lost 3, with 16 bases in between. Per the germline V gene, CDR1 is SEHNR and CDR2 is FQNEAQ (reference sequence). The CDR3 consists of 16 residues. CDR3 DNA: TGTGCCAGCAGCTTATGGGCAGGGAGATCATACACTGAAGCTTTCTTT. Residues: CASSLWAGRSYTEAFF.

The chain joins TRBV4-1 to TRBJ1-2; D may be TRBD1 (6 bases). V lost 2 bases and J 5 bases, leaving 9 bases between the germline ends. This CDR3 has 13 residues. CDR1 is MGHRA and CDR2 is YSYEKL in the germline V gene. For the CDR3, the DNA is TGCGCCAGCAGCCAAAGGGGGGCATATGGCTACACCTTC. The encoded protein is CASSQRGAYGYTF.

Only one count was recorded for this clonotype. This sequence joins TRBV3-1 and TRBJ1-5; 7 positions agree with TRBD1. The length of the CDR3 is 15 residues. After removal of 4 bases from V and 1 base from J, the junction contained 4 bases not matched to a gene. Germline-derived CDR1 and CDR2 are LGHDT and YNNKEL (reference sequence). DNA of the CDR3: TGTGCCAGCAGCCCCCGGGACAGAAGCAATCAGCCCCAGCATTTT. Translated: CASSPRDRSNQPQHF.

This clonotype occurred a few times. J is TRBJ1-1 and V is TRBV5-1, with 7 bases matching TRBD1. V lost 2 bases, J lost 2 bases, and 9 bases stayed unmatched. Germline V lookup: CDR1 SGHRS, CDR2 YFSETQ. The length of the CDR3 is 16 residues. The CDR3 loop is CASSLLPTGTNTEAFF. The CDR3 bases are TGCGCCAGCAGCTTACTCCCGACAGGGACTAACACTGAAGCTTTCTTT.

The chain joins TRBV24-1 to TRBJ2-1; 11 bases are shared with TRBD2. This CDR3 is 17 amino acids long. With V trimmed by 4 bases and J by 8 bases, 12 bases remained unmatched. From germline, CDR1 is KGHDR and CDR2 SFDVKD. The CDR3 bases are TGTGCCACCAGTGACCGTGGGACTAGCGGACACTGGGATGAGCAGTTCTTC. The encoded protein is CATSDRGTSGHWDEQFF.

The CDR3 sequence is CASSRFGTGDTEAFF. The CDR3, as DNA: TGTGCCAGCAGCCGATTCGGGACAGGGGACACTGAAGCTTTCTTT. This chain uses TRBV27 with TRBJ1-1, with TRBD1 matching over 10 bases. V gave up 6 bases and J gave up 3 bases; unmatched junction bases: 7. The CDR3 is 15 residues long. Per germline, CDR1 MNHEY and CDR2 SMNVEV (reference sequence).